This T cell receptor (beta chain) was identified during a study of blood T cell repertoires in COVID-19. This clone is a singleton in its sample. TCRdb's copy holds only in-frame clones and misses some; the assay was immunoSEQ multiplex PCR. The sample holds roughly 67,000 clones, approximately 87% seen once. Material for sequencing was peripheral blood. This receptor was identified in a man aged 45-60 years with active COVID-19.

CDR3 in DNA: TGTGCCAGCAGTGAAATGGGAGACACCGGGGAGCTGTTTTTT. Protein product: CASSEMGDTGELFF. V usage is TRBV25-1 and J usage is TRBJ2-2; TRBD2 might be the D (5 bases). The germline V gene encodes CDR1 MGHDK and CDR2 SYGVNS. The CDR3 has 14 amino acids. Deletions cut 2 bases from V and 3 bases from J, with 7 bases between.